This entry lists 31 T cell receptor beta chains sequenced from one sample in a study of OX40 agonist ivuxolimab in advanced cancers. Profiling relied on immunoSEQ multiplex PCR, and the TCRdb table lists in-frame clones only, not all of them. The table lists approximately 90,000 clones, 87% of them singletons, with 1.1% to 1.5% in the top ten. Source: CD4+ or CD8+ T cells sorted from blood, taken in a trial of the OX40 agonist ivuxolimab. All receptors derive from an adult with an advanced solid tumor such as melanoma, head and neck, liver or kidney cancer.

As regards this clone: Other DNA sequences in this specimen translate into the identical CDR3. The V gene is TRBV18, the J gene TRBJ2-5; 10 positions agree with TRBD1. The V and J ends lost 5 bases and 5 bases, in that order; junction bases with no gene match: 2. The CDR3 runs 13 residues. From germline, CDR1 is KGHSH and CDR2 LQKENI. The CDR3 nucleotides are TGTGCCAGCTCAGGGGACAGGGGCGAGACCCAGTACTTC. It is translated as CASSGDRGETQYF.

The CDR3 here is CAISGRTNTGELFF. The CDR3 nucleotides are TGTGCCATCAGTGGACGGACGAACACCGGGGAGCTGTTTTTT. The chain carries TRBV10-3 and TRBJ2-2, with D uncertain. This CDR3 is 14 amino acids long. Germline V gene sequence: CDR1 ENHRY, CDR2 SYGVKD. Trimming removed 4 bases from V and 0 bases from J, with 6 bases in between.

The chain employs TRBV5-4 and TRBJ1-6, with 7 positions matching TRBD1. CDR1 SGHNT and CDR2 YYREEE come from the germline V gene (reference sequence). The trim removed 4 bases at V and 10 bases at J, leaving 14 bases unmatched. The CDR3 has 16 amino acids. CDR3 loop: CASSPGGSGSGSPLHF. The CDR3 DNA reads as TGTGCCAGCAGCCCAGGGGGGTCGGGGTCCGGGTCACCCCTCCACTTT.

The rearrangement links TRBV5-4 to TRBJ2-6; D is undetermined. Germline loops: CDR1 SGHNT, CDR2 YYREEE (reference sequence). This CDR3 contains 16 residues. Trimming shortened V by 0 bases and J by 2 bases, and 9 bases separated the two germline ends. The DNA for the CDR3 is TGTGCCAGCAGCTTGGCCGGAGCAGCTGGGGCCAACGTCCTGACTTTC. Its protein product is CASSLAGAAGANVLTF.

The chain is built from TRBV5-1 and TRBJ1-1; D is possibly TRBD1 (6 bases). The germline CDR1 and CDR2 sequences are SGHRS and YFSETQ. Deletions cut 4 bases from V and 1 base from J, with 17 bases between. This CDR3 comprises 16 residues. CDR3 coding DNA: TGCGCCAGCAGCGGGCTCCGGGACACCAAGAACACTGAAGCTTTCTTT. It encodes CASSGLRDTKNTEAFF. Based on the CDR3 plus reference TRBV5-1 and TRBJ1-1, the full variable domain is KAGVTQTPRYLIKTRGQQVTLSCSPISGHRSVSWYQQTPGQGLQFLFEYFSETQRNKGNFPGRFSGRQFSNSRSEMNVSTLELGDSALYLCASSGLRDTKNTEAFFGQGTRLTVV.

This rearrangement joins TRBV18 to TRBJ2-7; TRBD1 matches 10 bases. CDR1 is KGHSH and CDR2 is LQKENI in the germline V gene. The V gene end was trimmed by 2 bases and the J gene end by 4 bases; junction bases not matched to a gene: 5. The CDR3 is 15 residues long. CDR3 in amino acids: CASSPGTGVSYEQYF. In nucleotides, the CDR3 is TGTGCCAGCTCACCAGGGACAGGGGTCTCTTACGAGCAGTACTTC. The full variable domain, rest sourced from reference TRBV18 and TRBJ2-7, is NAGVMQNPRHLVRRRGQEARLRCSPMKGHSHVYWYRQLPEEGLKFMVYLQKENIIDESGMPKERFSAEFPKEGPSILRIQQVVRGDSAAYFCASSPGTGVSYEQYFGPGTRLTVT.

The CDR3, as DNA: TGTGCCAGCAGTATAAACCAGGGTTTGGGCACTGAAGCTTTCTTT. It is translated as CASSINQGLGTEAFF. The gene calls are TRBV2 and TRBJ1-1; D possibly corresponds to TRBD1 (5 bases). The CDR3 runs 15 residues. Per germline, CDR1 SNHLY and CDR2 FYNNEI. Deletions cut 5 bases from V and 4 bases from J, with 17 bases between.

The CDR3 sequence is CATSPEGRWEYGELFF. CDR3 sequence (DNA): TGTGCCACCAGCCCGGAGGGTAGATGGGAGTACGGGGAGCTGTTTTTT. The rearrangement links TRBV15 to TRBJ2-2; perhaps TRBD2 as D (6 bases). This CDR3 has 16 amino acids. V shed 5 bases and J shed 7 bases, with 20 bases lying between them. Germline lookup yields CDR1 LNHNV and CDR2 YYDKDF (reference sequence).

The DNA of the CDR3 is TGTGCCAGCAGCTTACAGGCTCCTCCGGCGGGCTACACCTTC. The encoded protein is CASSLQAPPAGYTF. The gene calls are TRBV7-2 and TRBJ1-2; D ambiguous. V lost 2 bases and J lost 8, with 15 bases in between. The CDR3 consists of 14 residues. Germline CDR1 SGHTA, CDR2 FQGNSA. The full variable domain, with the rest looked up from reference TRBV7-2 and TRBJ1-2, is GAGVSQSPSNKVTEKGKDVELRCDPISGHTALYWYRQSLGQGLEFLIYFQGNSAPDKSGLPSDRFSAERTGGSVSTLTIQRTQQEDSAVYLCASSLQAPPAGYTFGSGTRLTVV.

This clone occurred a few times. In DNA, the CDR3 is TGTGCCAGCAGTGAAGTGCGGGTGGACTATGGCTACACCTTC. As protein: CASSEVRVDYGYTF. The rearrangement joins TRBV2 to TRBJ1-2; no clear D gene. Trimming cost V 1 base and J 3 bases, with 9 bases left between them. The CDR3 consists of 14 residues. Per germline, CDR1 SNHLY and CDR2 FYNNEI.

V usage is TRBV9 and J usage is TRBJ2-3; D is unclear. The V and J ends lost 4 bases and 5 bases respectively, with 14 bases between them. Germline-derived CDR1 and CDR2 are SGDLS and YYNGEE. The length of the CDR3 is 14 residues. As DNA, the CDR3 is TGTGCCAGCAGCTCGCCCTTGGTGGGAGATACGCAGTATTTT. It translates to CASSSPLVGDTQYF.

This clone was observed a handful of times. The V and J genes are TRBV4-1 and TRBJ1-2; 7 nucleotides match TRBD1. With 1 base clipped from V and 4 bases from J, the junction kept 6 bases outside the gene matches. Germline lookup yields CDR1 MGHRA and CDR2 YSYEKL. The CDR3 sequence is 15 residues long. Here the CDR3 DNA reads TGCGCCAGCAGCCAAGTGGGGGGGGACAGCTATGGCTACACCTTC. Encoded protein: CASSQVGGDSYGYTF.

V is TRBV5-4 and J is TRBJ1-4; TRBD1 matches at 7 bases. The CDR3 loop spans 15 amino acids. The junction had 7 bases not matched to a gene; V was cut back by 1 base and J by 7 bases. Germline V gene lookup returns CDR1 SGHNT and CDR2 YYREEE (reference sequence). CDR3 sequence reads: CASSLQGVGGEKLFF. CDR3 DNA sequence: TGTGCCAGCAGCTTGCAGGGGGTTGGGGGTGAAAAACTGTTTTTT.

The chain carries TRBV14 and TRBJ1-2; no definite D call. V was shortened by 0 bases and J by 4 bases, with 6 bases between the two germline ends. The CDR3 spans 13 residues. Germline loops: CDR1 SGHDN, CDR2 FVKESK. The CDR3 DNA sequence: TGTGCCAGCAGCCAAGATTTTTCCTATGGCTACACCTTC. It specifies CASSQDFSYGYTF.

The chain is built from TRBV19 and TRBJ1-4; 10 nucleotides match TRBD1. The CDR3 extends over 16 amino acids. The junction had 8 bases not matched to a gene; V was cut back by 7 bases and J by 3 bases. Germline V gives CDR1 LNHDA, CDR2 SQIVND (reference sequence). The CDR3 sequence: CASTSGQGGSNEKLFF. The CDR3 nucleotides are TGTGCCAGTACCTCCGGACAGGGGGGATCTAATGAAAAACTGTTTTTT. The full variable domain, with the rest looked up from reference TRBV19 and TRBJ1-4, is DGGITQSPKYLFRKEGQNVTLSCEQNLNHDAMYWYRQDPGQGLRLIYYSQIVNDFQKGDIAEGYSVSREKKESFPLTVTSAQKNPTAFYLCASTSGQGGSNEKLFFGSGTQLSVL.

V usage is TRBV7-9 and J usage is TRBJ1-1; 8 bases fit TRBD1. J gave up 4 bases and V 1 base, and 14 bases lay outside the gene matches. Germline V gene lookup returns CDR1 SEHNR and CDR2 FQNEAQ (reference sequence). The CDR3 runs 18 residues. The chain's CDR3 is CASSLVLRKQGAGTEAFF. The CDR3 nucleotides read TGTGCCAGCAGCTTAGTCCTGCGAAAGCAGGGGGCCGGCACTGAAGCTTTCTTT. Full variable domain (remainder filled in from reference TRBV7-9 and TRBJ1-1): DTGVSQNPRHKITKRGQNVTFRCDPISEHNRLYWYRQTLGQGPEFLTYFQNEAQLEKSRLLSDRFSAERPKGSFSTLEIQRTEQGDSAMYLCASSLVLRKQGAGTEAFFGQGTRLTVV.

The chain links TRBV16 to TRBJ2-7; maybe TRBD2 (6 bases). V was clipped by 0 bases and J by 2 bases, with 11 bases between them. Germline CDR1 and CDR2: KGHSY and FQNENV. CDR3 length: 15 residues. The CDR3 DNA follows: TGTGCCAGCAGCCAATCTTGGGAGGTGCCCTACGAGCAGTACTTC. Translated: CASSQSWEVPYEQYF. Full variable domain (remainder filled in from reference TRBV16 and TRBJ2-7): GEEVAQTPKHLVRGEGQKAKLYCAPIKGHSYVFWYQQVLKNEFKFLISFQNENVFDETGMPKERFSAKCLPNSPCSLEIQATKLEDSAVYFCASSQSWEVPYEQYFGPGTRLTVT.

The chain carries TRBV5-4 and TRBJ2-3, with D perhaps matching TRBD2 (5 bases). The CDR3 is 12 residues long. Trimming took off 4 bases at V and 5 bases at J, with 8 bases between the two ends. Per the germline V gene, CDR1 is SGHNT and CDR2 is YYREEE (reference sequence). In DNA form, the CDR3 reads TGTGCCAGCAGCCAAACTAGAGATACGCAGTATTTT. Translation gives CASSQTRDTQYF.

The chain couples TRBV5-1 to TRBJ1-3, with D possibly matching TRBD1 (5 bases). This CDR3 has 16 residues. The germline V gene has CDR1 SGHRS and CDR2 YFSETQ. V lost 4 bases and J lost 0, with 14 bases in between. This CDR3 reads CASSPVGGFSGNTIYF. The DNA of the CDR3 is TGCGCCAGCAGCCCGGTGGGGGGTTTCTCTGGAAACACCATATATTTT.

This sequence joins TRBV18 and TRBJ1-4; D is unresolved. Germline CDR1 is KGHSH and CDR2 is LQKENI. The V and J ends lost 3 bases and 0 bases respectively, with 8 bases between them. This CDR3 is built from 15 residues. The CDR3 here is CASSPLPATNEKLFF. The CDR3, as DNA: TGTGCCAGCTCACCTCTGCCCGCAACTAATGAAAAACTGTTTTTT.

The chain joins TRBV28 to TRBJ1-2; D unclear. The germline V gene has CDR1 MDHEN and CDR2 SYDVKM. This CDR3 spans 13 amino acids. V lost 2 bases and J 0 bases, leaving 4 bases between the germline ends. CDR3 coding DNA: TGTGCCAGCAGTTTACCCACTAACTATGGCTACACCTTC. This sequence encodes CASSLPTNYGYTF.

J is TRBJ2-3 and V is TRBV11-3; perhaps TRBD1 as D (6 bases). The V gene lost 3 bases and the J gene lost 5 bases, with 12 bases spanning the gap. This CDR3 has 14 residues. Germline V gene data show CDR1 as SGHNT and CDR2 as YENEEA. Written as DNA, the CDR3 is TGTGCCAGCAGCTTTGGGGGCTCGGTAGATACGCAGTATTTT. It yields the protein CASSFGGSVDTQYF.

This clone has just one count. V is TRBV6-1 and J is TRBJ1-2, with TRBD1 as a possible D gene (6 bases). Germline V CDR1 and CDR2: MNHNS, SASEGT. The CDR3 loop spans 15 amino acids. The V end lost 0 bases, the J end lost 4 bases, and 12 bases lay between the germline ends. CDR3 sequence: CASSEALTGRYGYTF. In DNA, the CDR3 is TGTGCCAGCAGTGAAGCGCTGACAGGTCGCTATGGCTACACCTTC.

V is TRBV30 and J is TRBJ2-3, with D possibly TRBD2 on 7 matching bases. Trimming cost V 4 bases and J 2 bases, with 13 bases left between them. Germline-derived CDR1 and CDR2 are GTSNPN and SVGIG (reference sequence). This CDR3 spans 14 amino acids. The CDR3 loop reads CAWKRGGNTDTQYF. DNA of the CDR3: TGTGCCTGGAAGAGGGGGGGCAACACAGATACGCAGTATTTT.

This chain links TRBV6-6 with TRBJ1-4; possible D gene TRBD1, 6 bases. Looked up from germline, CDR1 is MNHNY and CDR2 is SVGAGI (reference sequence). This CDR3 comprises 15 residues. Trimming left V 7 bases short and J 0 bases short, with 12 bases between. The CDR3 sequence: CASMRGGATNEKLFF. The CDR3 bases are TGTGCCAGCATGAGGGGGGGGGCAACTAATGAAAAACTGTTTTTT.

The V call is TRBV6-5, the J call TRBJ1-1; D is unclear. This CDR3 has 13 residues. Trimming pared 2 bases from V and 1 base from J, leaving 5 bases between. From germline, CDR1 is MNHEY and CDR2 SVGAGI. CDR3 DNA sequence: TGTGCCAGCAGTTACCTTTCGAACACTGAAGCTTTCTTT. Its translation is CASSYLSNTEAFF.

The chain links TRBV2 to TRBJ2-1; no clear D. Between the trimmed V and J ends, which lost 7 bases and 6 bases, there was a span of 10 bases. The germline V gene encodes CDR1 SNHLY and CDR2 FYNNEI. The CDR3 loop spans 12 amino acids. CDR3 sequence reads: CASNQATNEQFF. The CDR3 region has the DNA TGTGCCAGCAATCAGGCTACCAATGAGCAGTTCTTC. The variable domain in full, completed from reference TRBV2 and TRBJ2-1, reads EPEVTQTPSHQVTQMGQEVILRCVPISNHLYFYWYRQILGQKVEFLVSFYNNEISEKSEIFDDQFSVERPDGSNFTLKIRSTKLEDSAMYFCASNQATNEQFFGPGTRLTVL.

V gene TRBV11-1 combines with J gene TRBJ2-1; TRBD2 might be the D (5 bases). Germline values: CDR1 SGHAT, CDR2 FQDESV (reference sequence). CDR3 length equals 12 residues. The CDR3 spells CASTTRGNEQFF. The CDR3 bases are TGTGCATCGACAACCAGAGGGAATGAGCAGTTCTTC.

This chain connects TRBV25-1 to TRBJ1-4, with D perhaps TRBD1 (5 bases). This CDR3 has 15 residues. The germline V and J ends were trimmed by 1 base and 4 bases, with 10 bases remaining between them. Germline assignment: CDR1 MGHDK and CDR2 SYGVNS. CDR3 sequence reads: CASSEFSGYNEKLFF. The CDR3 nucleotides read TGTGCCAGCAGTGAATTTTCAGGGTATAATGAAAAACTGTTTTTT.

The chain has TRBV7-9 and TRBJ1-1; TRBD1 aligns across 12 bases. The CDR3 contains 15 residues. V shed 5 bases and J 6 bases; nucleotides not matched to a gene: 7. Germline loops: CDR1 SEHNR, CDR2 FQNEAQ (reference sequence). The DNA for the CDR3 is TGTGCCAGCAGCACCCGGGACAGGGGGCTATCTGAAGCTTTCTTT. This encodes CASSTRDRGLSEAFF.

The CDR3, as DNA: TGTGCCACCAGCAGAGTCACAGTGAACACCGGGGAGCTGTTTTTT. This encodes CATSRVTVNTGELFF. The chain recombines TRBV15 with TRBJ2-2; no reliable D call. Germline V CDR1 and CDR2: LNHNV, YYDKDF (reference sequence). The CDR3 has 15 amino acids. V was shortened by 1 base and J by 1 base, with 7 bases between the two germline ends.